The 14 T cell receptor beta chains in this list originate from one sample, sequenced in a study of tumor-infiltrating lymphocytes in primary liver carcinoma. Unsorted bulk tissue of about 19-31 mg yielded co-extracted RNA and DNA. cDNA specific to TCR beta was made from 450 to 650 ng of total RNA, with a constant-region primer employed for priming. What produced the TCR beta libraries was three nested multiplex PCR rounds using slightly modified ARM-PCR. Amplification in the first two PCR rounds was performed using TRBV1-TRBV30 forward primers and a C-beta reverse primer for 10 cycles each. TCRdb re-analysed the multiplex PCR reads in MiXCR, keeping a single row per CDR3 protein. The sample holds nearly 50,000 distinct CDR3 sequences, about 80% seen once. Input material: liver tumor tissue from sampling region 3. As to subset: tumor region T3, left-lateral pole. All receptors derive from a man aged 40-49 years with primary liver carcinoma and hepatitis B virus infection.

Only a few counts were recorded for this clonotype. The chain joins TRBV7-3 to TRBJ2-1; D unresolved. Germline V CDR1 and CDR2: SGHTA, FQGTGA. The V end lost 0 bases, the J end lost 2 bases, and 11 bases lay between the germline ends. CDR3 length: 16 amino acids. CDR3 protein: CASSLTVNSAYNEQFF. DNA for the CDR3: TGTGCCAGCAGCTTAACGGTCAACTCGGCCTACAATGAGCAGTTCTTC.

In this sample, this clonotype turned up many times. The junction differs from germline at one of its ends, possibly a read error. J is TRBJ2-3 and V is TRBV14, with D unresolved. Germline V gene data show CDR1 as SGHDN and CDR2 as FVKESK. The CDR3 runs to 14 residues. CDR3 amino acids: CASSLLAGTDTQCF. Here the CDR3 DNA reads TGTGCCAGCAGCCTCTTGGCTGGCACAGATACGCAGTGTTTT.

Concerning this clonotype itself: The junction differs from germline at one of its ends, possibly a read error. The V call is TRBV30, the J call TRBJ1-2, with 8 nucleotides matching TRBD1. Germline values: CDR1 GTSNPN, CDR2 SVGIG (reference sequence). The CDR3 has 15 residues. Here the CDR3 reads CDWRQTGGGLYGYTF. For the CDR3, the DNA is TGTGACTGGAGACAAACAGGGGGGGGACTTTATGGCTACACCTTC.

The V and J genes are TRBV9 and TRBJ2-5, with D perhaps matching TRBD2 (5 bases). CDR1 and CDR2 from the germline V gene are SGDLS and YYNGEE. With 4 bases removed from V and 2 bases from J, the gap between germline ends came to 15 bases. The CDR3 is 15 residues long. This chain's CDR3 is CASSLTSGAQETQYF. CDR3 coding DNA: TGTGCCAGCAGCCTCACGAGCGGAGCACAAGAGACCCAGTACTTC.

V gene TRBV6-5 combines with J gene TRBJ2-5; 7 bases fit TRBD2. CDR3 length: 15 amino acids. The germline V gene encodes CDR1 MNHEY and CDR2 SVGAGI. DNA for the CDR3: TGTGCTAGAAGCTCCGGGTTGGGGGGGCAAGAGACCCAGTACTTC. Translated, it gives CARSSGLGGQETQYF.

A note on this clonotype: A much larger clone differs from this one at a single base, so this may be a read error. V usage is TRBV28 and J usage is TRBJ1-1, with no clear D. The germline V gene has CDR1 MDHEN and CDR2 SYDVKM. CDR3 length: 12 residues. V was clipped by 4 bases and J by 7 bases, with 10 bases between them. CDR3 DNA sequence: TGTGCCAGCAGTTCGGCCCGTCTTGAAGCTTTCTTT. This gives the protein CASSSARLEAFF.

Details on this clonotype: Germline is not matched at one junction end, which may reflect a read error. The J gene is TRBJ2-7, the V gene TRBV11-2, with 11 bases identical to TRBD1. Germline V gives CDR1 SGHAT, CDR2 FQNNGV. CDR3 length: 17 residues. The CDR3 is CPSSSRTGGTNRHEQYF. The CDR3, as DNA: TGTCCCAGCAGCTCCCGGACAGGGGGCACTAACAGACACGAGCAATACTTC.

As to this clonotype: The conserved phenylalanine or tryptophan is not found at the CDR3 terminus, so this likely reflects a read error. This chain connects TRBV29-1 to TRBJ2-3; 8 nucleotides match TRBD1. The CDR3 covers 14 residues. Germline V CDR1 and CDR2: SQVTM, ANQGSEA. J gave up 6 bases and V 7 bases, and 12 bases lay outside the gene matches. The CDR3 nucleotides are TGCAGCGCTGGACAGGGTGACATCTTCGATACGCAGTATTTG. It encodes CSAGQGDIFDTQYL.

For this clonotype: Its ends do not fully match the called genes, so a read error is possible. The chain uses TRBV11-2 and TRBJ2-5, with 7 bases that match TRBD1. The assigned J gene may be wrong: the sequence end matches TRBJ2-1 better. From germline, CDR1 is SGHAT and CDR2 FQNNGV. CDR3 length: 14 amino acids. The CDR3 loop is CTSGLGTVQETQFF. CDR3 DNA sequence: TGTACCAGCGGCCTAGGGACAGTACAAGAGACCCAGTTCTTC.

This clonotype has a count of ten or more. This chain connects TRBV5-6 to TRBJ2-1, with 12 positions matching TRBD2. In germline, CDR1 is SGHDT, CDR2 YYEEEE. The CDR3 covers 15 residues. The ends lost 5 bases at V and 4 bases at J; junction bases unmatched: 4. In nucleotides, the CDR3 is TGTGCCAGCAGTTCCGGACTAGCGGGGTACAATGAGCAGTTCTTC. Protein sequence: CASSSGLAGYNEQFF.

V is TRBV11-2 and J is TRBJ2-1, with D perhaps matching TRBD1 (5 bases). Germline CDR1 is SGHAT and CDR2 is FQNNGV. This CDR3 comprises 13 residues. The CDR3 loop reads CTCRPTGRDEQFF. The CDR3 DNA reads TGTACCTGCAGACCCACAGGTCGCGACGAGCAGTTCTTC.

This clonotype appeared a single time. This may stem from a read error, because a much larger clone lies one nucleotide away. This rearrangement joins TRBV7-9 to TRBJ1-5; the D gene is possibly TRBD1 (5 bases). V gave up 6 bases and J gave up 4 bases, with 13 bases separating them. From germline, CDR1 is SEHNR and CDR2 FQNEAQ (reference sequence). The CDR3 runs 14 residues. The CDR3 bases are TGTGCCAGCAGTACGGACGGGGGGAATCAGCCCCAGCATTTT. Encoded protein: CASSTDGGNQPQHF.

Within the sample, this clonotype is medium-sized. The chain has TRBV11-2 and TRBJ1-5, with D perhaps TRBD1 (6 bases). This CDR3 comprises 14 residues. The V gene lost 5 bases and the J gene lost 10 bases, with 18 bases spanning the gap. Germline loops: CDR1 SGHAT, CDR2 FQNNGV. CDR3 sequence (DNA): TGTGCCAGCAGCCAACAGGGAAGTCGCGGACCCCAGCATTTT. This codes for CASSQQGSRGPQHF.

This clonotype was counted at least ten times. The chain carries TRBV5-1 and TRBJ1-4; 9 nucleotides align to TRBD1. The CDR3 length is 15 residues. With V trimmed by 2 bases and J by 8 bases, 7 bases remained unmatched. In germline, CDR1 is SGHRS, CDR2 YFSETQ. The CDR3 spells CASSFVGTGNEKLFF. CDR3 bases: TGCGCCAGCAGCTTTGTAGGGACAGGGAACGAAAAACTGTTTTTT.